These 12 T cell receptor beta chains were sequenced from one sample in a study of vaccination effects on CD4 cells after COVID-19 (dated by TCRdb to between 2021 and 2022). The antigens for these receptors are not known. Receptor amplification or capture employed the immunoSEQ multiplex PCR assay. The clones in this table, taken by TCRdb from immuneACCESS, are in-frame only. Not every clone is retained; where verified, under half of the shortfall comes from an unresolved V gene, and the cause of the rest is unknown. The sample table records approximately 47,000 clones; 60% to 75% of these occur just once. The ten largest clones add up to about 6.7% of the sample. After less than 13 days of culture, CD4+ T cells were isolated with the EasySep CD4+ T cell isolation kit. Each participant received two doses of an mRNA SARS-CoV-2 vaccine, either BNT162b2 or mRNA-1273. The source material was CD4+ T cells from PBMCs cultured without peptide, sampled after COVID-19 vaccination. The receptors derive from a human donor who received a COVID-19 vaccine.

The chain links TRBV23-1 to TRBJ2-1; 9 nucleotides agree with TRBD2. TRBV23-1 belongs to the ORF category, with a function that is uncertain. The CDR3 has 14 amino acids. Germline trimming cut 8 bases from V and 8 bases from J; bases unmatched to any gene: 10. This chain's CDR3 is CASVSSGSMYEQFF. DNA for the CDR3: TGCGCCAGCGTAAGTAGCGGGAGTATGTATGAGCAGTTCTTC.

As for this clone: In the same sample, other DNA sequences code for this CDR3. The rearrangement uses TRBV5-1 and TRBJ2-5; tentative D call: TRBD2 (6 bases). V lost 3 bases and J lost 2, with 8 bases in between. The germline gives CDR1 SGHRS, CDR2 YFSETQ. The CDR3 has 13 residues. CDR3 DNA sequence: TGCGCCAGCAGCTGGGACTTACAAGAGACCCAGTACTTC. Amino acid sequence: CASSWDLQETQYF.

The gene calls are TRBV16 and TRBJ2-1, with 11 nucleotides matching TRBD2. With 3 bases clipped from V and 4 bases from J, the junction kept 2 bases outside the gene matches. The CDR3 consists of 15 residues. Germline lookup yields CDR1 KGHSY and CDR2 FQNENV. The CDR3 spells CASSHTSGSYNEQFF. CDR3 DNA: TGTGCCAGCAGCCACACTAGCGGGAGTTACAATGAGCAGTTCTTC.

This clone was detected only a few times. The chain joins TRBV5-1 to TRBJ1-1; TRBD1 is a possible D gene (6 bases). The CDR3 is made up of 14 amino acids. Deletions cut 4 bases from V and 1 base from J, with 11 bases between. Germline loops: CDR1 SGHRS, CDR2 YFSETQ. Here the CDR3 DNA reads TGCGCCAGCAGCCTGACGACAGGGAACACTGAAGCTTTCTTT. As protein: CASSLTTGNTEAFF.

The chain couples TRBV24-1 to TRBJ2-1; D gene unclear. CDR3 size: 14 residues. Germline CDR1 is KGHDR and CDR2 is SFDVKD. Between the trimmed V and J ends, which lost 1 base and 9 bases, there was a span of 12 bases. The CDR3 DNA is TGTGCCACCAGTGATTTCTTGGGGAACAGTGAGCAGTTCTTC. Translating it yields CATSDFLGNSEQFF.

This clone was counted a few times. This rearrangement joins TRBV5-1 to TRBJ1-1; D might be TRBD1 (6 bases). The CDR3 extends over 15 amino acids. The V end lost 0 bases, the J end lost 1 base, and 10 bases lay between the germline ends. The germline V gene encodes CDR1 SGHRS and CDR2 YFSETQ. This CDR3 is CASSLGATGNTEAFF. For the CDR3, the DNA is TGCGCCAGCAGCTTGGGAGCGACAGGGAACACTGAAGCTTTCTTT.

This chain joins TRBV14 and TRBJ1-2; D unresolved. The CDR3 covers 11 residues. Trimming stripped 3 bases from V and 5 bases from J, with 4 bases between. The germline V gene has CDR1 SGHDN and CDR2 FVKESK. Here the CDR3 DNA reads TGTGCCAGCAGCCATGGGTATGGCTACACCTTC. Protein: CASSHGYGYTF. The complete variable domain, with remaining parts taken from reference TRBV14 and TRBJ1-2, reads EAGVTQFPSHSVIEKGQTVTLRCDPISGHDNLYWYRRVMGKEIKFLLHFVKESKQDESGMPNNRFLAERTGGTYSTLKVQPAELEDSGVYFCASSHGYGYTFGSGTRLTVV.

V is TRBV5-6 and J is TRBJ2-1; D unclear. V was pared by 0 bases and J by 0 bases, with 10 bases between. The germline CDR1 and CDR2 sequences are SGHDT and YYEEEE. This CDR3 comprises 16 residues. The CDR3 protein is CASSLVVISSYNEQFF. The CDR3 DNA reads TGTGCCAGCAGCTTGGTAGTTATTAGCTCCTACAATGAGCAGTTCTTC.

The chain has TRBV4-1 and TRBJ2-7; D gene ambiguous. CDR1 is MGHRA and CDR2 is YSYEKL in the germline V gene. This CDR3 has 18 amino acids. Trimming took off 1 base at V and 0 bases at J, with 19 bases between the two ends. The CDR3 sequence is CASSQGPRVGYTSYEQYF. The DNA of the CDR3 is TGCGCCAGCAGCCAAGGCCCCCGGGTAGGGTATACCTCCTACGAGCAGTACTTC.

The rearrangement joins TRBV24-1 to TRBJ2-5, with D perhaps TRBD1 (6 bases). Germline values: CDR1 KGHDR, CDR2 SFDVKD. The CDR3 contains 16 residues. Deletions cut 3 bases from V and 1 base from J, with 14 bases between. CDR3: CATSDPRDTSQETQYF. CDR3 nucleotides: TGTGCCACCAGTGATCCTCGGGACACGTCCCAAGAGACCCAGTACTTC.

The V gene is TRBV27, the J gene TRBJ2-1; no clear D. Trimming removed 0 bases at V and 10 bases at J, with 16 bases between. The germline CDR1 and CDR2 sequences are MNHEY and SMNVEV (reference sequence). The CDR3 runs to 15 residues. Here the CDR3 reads CASSLSENAFREQFF. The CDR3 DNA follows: TGTGCCAGCAGTTTATCTGAAAATGCTTTCAGAGAGCAGTTCTTC.

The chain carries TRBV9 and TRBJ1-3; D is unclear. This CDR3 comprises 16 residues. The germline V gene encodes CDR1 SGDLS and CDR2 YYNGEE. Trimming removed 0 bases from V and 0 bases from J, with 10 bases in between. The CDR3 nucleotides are TGTGCCAGCAGCGTAGAGACGGGCTCCTCTGGAAACACCATATATTTT. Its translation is CASSVETGSSGNTIYF.